The source of this T cell receptor beta chain is a study of cytomegalovirus exposure and HLA in healthy donors. At the level of the study: From donors who were HLA-typed, an early data release held around 80 million unique TCRs. Findings and limits, study-wide: Per published reports, the classifier diagnosed cytomegalovirus status with high specificity and sensitivity. Segments of the TCR beta V type were, in most cases, productive about 90% or about 30% of the time in an earlier analysis.

V lost 4 bases and J 2 bases, leaving 16 bases between the germline ends. Looked up from germline, CDR1 is ENHRY and CDR2 is SYGVKD. CDR3 length equals 16 residues. Primers: 60 Vbeta forward and 13 Jbeta reverse. Using immunoSEQ multiplex PCR, the repertoire was profiled, and TCRdb retains in-frame clones only, with some absent. The sample yields 150,000 to 200,000 clones, approximately 81% seen once. Of note for this clone: Its antigen is not identified.

Sample: PBMCs. This TCR was sampled from a boy aged 5-17 years in good health and CMV-seronegative. V and J are TRBV10-3 and TRBJ2-3, with D possibly TRBD1 on 7 matching bases. CDR3 protein: CAISVGQGGVTDTQYF. CDR3 DNA: TGTGCCATCAGTGTCGGGCAGGGGGGTGTCACAGATACGCAGTATTTT.